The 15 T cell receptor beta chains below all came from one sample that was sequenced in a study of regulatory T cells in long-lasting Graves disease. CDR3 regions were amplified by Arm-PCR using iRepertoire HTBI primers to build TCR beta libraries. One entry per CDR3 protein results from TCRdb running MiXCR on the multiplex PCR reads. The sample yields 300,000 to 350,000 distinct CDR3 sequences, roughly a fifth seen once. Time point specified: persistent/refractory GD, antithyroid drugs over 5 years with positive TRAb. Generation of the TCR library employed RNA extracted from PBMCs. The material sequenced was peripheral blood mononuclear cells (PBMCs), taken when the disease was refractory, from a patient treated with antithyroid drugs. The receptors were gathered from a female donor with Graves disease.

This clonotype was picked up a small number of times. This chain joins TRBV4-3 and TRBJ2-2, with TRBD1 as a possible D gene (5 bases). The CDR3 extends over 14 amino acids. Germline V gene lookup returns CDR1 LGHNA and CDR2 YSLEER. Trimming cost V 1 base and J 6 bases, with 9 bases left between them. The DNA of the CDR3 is TGCGCCAGCAGCCAAGGACCAGGGTCCGGGGAGCTGTTTTTT. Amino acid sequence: CASSQGPGSGELFF.

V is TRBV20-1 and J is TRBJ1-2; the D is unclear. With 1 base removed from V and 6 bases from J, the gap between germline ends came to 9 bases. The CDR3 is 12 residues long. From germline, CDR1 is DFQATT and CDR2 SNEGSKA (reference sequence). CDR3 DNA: TGCAGTGCTAGAGCGCCAACGGATGGCTACACCTTC. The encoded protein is CSARAPTDGYTF.

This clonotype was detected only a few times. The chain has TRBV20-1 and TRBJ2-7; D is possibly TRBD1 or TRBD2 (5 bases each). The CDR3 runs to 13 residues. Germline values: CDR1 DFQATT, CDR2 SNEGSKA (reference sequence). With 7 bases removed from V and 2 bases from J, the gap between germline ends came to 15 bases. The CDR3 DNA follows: TGCAGTGTGTCCGGGCCGGGACCCTACGAGCAGTACTTC. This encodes CSVSGPGPYEQYF.

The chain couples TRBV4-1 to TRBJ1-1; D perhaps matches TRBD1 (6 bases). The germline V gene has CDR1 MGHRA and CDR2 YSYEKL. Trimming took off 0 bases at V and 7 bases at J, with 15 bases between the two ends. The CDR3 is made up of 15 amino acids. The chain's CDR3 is CASSQERTVAGEAFF. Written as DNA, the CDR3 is TGCGCCAGCAGCCAAGAAAGGACAGTTGCTGGTGAAGCTTTCTTT.

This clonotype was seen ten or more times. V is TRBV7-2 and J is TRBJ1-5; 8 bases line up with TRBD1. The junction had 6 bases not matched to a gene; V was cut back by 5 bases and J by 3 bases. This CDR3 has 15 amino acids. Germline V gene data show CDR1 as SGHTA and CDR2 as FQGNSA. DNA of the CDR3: TGTGCCAGCAGCCGCGGGACAGGAATCAATCAGCCCCAGCATTTT. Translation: CASSRGTGINQPQHF.

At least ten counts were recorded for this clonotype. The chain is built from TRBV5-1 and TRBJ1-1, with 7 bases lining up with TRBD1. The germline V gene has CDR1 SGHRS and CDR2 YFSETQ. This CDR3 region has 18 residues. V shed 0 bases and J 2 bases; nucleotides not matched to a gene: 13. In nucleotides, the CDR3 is TGCGCCAGCAGCTTGGCCGGGACAGCCAGATACCAAAACACTGAAGCTTTCTTT. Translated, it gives CASSLAGTARYQNTEAFF.

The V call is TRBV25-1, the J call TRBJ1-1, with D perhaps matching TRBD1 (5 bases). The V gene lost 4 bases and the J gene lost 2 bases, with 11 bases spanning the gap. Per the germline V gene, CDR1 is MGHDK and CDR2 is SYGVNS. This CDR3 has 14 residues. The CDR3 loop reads CASSARDFNTEAFF. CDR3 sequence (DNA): TGTGCCAGCAGTGCCCGGGACTTCAACACTGAAGCTTTCTTT.

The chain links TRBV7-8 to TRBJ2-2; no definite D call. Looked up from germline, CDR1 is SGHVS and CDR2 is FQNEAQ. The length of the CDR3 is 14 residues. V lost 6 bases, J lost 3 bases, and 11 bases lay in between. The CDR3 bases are TGTGCCAGCAGGATAGGTACTTACACCGGGGAGCTGTTTTTT. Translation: CASRIGTYTGELFF.

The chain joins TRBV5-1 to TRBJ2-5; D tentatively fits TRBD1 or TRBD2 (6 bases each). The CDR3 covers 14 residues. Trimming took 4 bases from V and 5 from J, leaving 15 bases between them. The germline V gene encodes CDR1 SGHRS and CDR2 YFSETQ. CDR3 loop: CASSQNREEETQYF. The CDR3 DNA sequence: TGCGCCAGCAGCCAGAACAGGGAGGAGGAGACCCAGTACTTC.

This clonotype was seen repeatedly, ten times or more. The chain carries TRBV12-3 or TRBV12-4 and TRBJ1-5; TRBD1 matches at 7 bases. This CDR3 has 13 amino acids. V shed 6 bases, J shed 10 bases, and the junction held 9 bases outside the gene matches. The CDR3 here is CASSLAQGDPQHF. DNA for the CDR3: TGTGCCAGCAGCCTGGCCCAGGGGGACCCCCAGCATTTT.

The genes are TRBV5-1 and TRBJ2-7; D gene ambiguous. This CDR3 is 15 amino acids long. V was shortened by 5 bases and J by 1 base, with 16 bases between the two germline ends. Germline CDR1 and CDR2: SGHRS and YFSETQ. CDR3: CASRRVTEASYEQYF. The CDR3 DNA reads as TGCGCCAGCAGAAGGGTCACAGAGGCATCCTACGAGCAGTACTTC. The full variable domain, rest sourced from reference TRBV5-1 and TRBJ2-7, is KAGVTQTPRYLIKTRGQQVTLSCSPISGHRSVSWYQQTPGQGLQFLFEYFSETQRNKGNFPGRFSGRQFSNSRSEMNVSTLELGDSALYLCASRRVTEASYEQYFGPGTRLTVT.

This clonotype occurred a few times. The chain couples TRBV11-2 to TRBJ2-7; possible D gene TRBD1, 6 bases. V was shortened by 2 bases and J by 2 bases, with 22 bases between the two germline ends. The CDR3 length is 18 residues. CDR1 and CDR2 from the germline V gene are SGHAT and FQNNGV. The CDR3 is CASSLSAPGQGIPYEQYF. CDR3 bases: TGTGCCAGCAGCTTATCCGCCCCGGGACAAGGGATCCCCTACGAGCAGTACTTC.

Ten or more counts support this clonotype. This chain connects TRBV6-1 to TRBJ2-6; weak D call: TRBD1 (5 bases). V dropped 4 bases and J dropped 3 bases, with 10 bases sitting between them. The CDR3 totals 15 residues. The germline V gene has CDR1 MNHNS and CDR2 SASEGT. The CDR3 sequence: CASSAREFGANVLTF. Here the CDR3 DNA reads TGTGCCAGCAGTGCCAGGGAATTTGGGGCCAACGTCCTGACTTTC.

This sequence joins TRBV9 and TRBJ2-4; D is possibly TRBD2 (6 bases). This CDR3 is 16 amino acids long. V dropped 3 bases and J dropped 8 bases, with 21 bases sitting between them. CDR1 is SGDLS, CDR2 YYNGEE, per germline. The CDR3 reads CASSAGTPKGRDIQYF. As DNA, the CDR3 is TGTGCCAGCAGCGCGGGGACTCCTAAGGGCAGGGACATTCAGTACTTC.

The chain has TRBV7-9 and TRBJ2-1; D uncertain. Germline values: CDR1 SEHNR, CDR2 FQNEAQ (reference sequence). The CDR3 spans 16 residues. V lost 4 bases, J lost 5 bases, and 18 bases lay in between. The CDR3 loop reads CASSYNLYRVNNEQFF. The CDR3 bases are TGTGCCAGCAGCTATAACCTCTACCGGGTGAACAATGAGCAGTTCTTC.